These 9 T cell receptor beta chains originate from one sample sequenced in a study of cytomegalovirus exposure and HLA in healthy donors. The PCR contained 60 Vbeta and 13 Jbeta primers. The assay was immunoSEQ multiplex PCR, and TCRdb's table has in-frame clones only and misses some. This repertoire shows 150,000 or so clones, about 80% found once; its top ten account for approximately 1.5%. Sequences were obtained from PBMCs. Receptors were obtained from a man in his forties or fifties in good health and CMV-seronegative.

The chain couples TRBV6-1 to TRBJ2-6, with a tentative D call TRBD1 (6 bases). Trimming took 6 bases from V and 1 from J, leaving 10 bases between them. The germline CDR1 and CDR2 sequences are MNHNS and SASEGT. This CDR3 is built from 15 residues. The DNA for the CDR3 is TGTGCCAGCAGAGGACAGAGTTCTGGGGCCAACGTCCTGACTTTC. Its protein product is CASRGQSSGANVLTF.

This chain uses TRBV21-1 with TRBJ2-2; TRBD2, the D gene given by the table, was not confirmed from the DNA. TRBV21-1 is classified as a pseudogene. The CDR3 totals 16 residues. The CDR3 DNA sequence: TGTGCCAGCAGCAAAGCGGGAGGGCCCTGGGTCGGGGAGCTGTTTTTT. Residues: CASSKAGGPWVGELFF.

The chain uses TRBV10-1 and TRBJ2-5; possible D gene TRBD1, 5 bases. The V and J ends lost 3 bases and 1 base respectively, with 9 bases between them. Germline-derived CDR1 and CDR2 are WNHNN and SYGVQD (reference sequence). There are 14 residues in the CDR3. The CDR3 nucleotides are TGCGCCAGCAGTGACAGGGCCCCCCAAGAGACCCAGTACTTC. Encoded protein: CASSDRAPQETQYF.

This chain uses TRBV2 with TRBJ1-5, with D possibly being TRBD1 (5 bases). CDR1 is SNHLY, CDR2 FYNNEI, per germline. Trimming took off 8 bases at V and 3 bases at J, with 14 bases between the two ends. This CDR3 region has 14 residues. CDR3 nucleotide sequence: TGTGCCAGCCACGATTGGGGCCTCAATCAGCCCCAGCATTTT. Translation: CASHDWGLNQPQHF.

The chain joins TRBV9 to TRBJ2-3, with 9 bases matching TRBD2. Per germline, CDR1 SGDLS and CDR2 YYNGEE. With V trimmed by 0 bases and J by 0 bases, 8 bases remained unmatched. CDR3 length: 18 amino acids. CDR3 in DNA: TGTGCCAGCAGCGTAGATGCCTCCCTAGCGGGGAGCACAGATACGCAGTATTTT. It is translated as CASSVDASLAGSTDTQYF.

This clone came up once. The chain employs TRBV7-8 and TRBJ2-1, with 8 bases identical to TRBD2. CDR3 size: 16 residues. Trimming removed 0 bases from V and 3 bases from J; junction bases left unmatched: 4. Germline V lookup: CDR1 SGHVS, CDR2 FQNEAQ. This chain's CDR3 is CASSLASGGHYNEQFF. CDR3 coding DNA: TGTGCCAGCAGCTTAGCGAGCGGGGGTCACTACAATGAGCAGTTCTTC.

V gene TRBV7-9 combines with J gene TRBJ1-3, with 8 bases that match TRBD1. The CDR3 totals 15 residues. V lost 5 bases to trimming and J lost 0 bases; unmatched junction nucleotides: 3. Germline CDR1 and CDR2: SEHNR and FQNEAQ (reference sequence). Here the CDR3 reads CASSPDRVSGNTIYF. For the CDR3, the DNA is TGTGCCAGCAGCCCGGACAGGGTCTCTGGAAACACCATATATTTT.

V gene TRBV28 combines with J gene TRBJ1-5; D ambiguous. V gave up 5 bases and J gave up 0 bases, with 5 bases separating them. Per germline, CDR1 MDHEN and CDR2 SYDVKM. CDR3 length equals 13 residues. Here the CDR3 reads CASSTHSNQPQHF. For the CDR3, the DNA is TGTGCCAGCAGTACACATAGCAATCAGCCCCAGCATTTT.

A word on this clone: At one end the junction does not follow the germline gene, possibly because of a read error. The V gene is TRBV4-2, the J gene TRBJ2-1; D gene uncertain. Germline loops: CDR1 LGHNA, CDR2 YNFKEQ. CDR3 length: 16 amino acids. Here the CDR3 DNA reads TGTGCCAGCAGCCAAGACGGCGAGAGCTCCTACAGTGAGCAGTTCTTC. Its protein is CASSQDGESSYSEQFF.